This T cell receptor (beta chain) is from a study of regulatory T cells in long-lasting Graves disease. Investigators prepared the TCR beta libraries by applying iRepertoire HTBI primers and Arm-PCR of CDR3 regions. TCRdb ran MiXCR on the multiplex PCR reads and lists one entry per CDR3 protein. The repertoire consists of about 460,000 distinct CDR3 sequences, with roughly 15% occurring once and the leading ten covering around a sixth. This clonotype was seen repeatedly, ten times or more. Time point in this sample: newly diagnosed GD, antithyroid drugs for less than 3 months. PBMC-derived RNA was used for the TCR library. CDR3 length equals 13 residues. Germline V gene data show CDR1 as MDHEN and CDR2 as SYDVKM. V was shortened by 6 bases and J by 3 bases, with 12 bases between the two germline ends. These data were also filed under a second study, of T cells in Graves' hyperthyroidism and ophthalmopathy.

The chain joins TRBV28 to TRBJ2-7; no definite D call. This receptor was identified in a woman aged 45-65 years with Graves disease. This specimen consisted of peripheral blood mononuclear cells (PBMCs), obtained at new diagnosis, from a patient treated with antithyroid drugs. In DNA, the CDR3 is TGTGCCAGCAGCTCCCCCCCCCTCTACGAGCAGTACTTC. Its protein product is CASSSPPLYEQYF.